This passage covers 7 T cell receptor beta chains from one sample sequenced in a study of blood T cell repertoires in COVID-19. TCRdb keeps only in-frame clones here, not all; method: immunoSEQ multiplex PCR. The sample lists under 150,000 clones, approximately 80% seen once, with more than 5% in the top ten. The material sequenced was PBMCs or T cells enriched from blood (not recorded which). The receptors were gathered from a woman aged 40 to 49 who had recovered from COVID-19.

The chain uses TRBV5-1 and TRBJ1-4; unclear D gene. Per the germline V gene, CDR1 is SGHRS and CDR2 is YFSETQ. The CDR3 loop spans 13 amino acids. The V end was cut by 2 bases, the J end by 5 bases, with 7 bases between. CDR3 nucleotide sequence: TGCGCCAGCAGCTTCCTGAGGAATGAAAAACTGTTTTTT. This gives the protein CASSFLRNEKLFF.

The chain combines TRBV6-4 with TRBJ2-2, with D possibly TRBD2 on 5 matching bases. Germline V gene data show CDR1 as MRHNA and CDR2 as SNTAGT. V shed 6 bases and J shed 4 bases, with 18 bases lying between them. The CDR3 is 16 amino acids. CDR3 bases: TGTGCCAGCAGCACCAGTGGGTACCGGGGCACCGGGGAGCTGTTTTTT. It codes for CASSTSGYRGTGELFF.

The chain recombines TRBV5-1 with TRBJ1-1; possible D gene TRBD1, 5 bases. Germline CDR1 and CDR2: SGHRS and YFSETQ. Trimming took off 7 bases at V and 6 bases at J, with 16 bases between the two ends. The CDR3 runs to 13 residues. The CDR3 here is CASSDTLGSEAFF. The CDR3 DNA is TGCGCCAGCTCGGACACTTTGGGCTCTGAAGCTTTCTTT.

The V and J genes are TRBV19 and TRBJ2-7; D possibly corresponds to TRBD2 (6 bases). V gave up 5 bases and J gave up 2 bases, with 16 bases separating them. There are 15 residues in the CDR3. The germline V gene has CDR1 LNHDA and CDR2 SQIVND (reference sequence). The CDR3 loop reads CASSGSGGNTYEQYF. The CDR3 DNA is TGTGCCAGTAGTGGTTCGGGCGGGAACACCTACGAGCAGTACTTC.

The rearrangement links TRBV4-1 to TRBJ1-5; TRBD1 might be the D (6 bases). With 1 base removed from V and 5 bases from J, the gap between germline ends came to 9 bases. The CDR3 is 14 amino acids. Looked up from germline, CDR1 is MGHRA and CDR2 is YSYEKL. The DNA of the CDR3 is TGCGCCAGCAGCCAAGCTGGACAGTATCAGCCCCAGCATTTT. Translation: CASSQAGQYQPQHF.

The rearrangement uses TRBV19 and TRBJ2-5, with TRBD2 identical over 10 bases. Germline CDR1 LNHDA, CDR2 SQIVND (reference sequence). V gave up 1 base and J gave up 3 bases; unmatched junction bases: 14. The CDR3 is 19 amino acids. The CDR3 region is CASSIGFGRASGRKETQYF. The CDR3 DNA reads as TGTGCCAGTAGTATAGGATTTGGGAGGGCTAGCGGGAGAAAAGAGACCCAGTACTTC.

This clone was observed a single time. V is TRBV19 and J is TRBJ2-2; 9 bases map to TRBD1. Trimming took 9 bases from V and 7 from J; bases not matched to a gene: 9. The CDR3 loop spans 14 amino acids. Germline values: CDR1 LNHDA, CDR2 SQIVND (reference sequence). In DNA form, the CDR3 reads TGTGCCAGCCGGGACAGGGCGGATTACGGGGAGCTGTTTTTT. This sequence encodes CASRDRADYGELFF.